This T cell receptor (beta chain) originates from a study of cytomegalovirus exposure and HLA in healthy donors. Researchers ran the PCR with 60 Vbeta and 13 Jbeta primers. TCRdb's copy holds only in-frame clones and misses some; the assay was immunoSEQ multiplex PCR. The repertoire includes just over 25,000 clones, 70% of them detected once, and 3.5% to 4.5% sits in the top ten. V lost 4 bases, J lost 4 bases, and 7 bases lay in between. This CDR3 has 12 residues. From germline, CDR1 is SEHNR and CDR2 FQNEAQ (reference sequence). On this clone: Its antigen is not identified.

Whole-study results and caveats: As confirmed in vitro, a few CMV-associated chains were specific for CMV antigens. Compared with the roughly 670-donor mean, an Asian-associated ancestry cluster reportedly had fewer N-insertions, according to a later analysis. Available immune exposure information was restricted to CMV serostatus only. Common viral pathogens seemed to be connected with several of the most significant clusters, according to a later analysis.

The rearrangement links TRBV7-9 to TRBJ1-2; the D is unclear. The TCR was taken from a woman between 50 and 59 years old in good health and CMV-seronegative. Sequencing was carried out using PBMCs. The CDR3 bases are TGTGCCAGCAGCTCCTCTTCCTATGGCTACACCTTC. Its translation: CASSSSSYGYTF.